Each of the 22 T cell receptor beta chains below was sequenced from the same sample in a study of cytomegalovirus exposure and HLA in healthy donors. The PCR used 60 Vbeta and 13 Jbeta primers. Some clones are missing from TCRdb's copy, which holds only in-frame ones; the method was immunoSEQ multiplex PCR. The sample comprises about 150,000 clones, roughly 77% of which are singletons, and 1% rests with the top ten. What was sequenced was PBMCs. All receptors derive from a woman aged 45-65 years in good health and CMV-seropositive.

V usage is TRBV11-2 and J usage is TRBJ1-1; the D is unclear. Per the germline V gene, CDR1 is SGHAT and CDR2 is FQNNGV. The length of the CDR3 is 16 residues. Deletions cut 2 bases from V and 1 base from J, with 14 bases between. The CDR3 sequence: CASSLRVGIQNTEAFF. Written as DNA, the CDR3 is TGTGCCAGCAGCTTACGAGTGGGCATACAGAACACTGAAGCTTTCTTT.

This sequence joins TRBV27 and TRBJ1-4; D gene ambiguous. Germline loops: CDR1 MNHEY, CDR2 SMNVEV (reference sequence). Trimming pared 3 bases from V and 11 bases from J, leaving 16 bases between. The CDR3 is 14 amino acids. The CDR3 here is CASSLDRRFGKLFF. CDR3 DNA: TGTGCCAGCAGTTTGGACCGGAGGTTTGGGAAACTGTTTTTT. Full variable domain (missing parts from reference TRBV27 and TRBJ1-4): EAQVTQNPRYLITVTGKKLTVTCSQNMNHEYMSWYRQDPGLGLRQIYYSMNVEVTDKGDVPEGYKVSRKEKRNFPLILESPSPNQTSLYFCASSLDRRFGKLFFGSGTQLSVL.

The chain is built from TRBV2 and TRBJ2-1; D may be TRBD2 (5 bases). The length of the CDR3 is 13 residues. The ends were cut back, 7 bases at V and 8 bases at J, with 15 bases in the middle. The V gene's germline CDR1 is SNHLY and CDR2 FYNNEI. The CDR3 coding sequence is TGTGCCAGCACGCCCGGGGTTGGCGATGAGCAGTTCTTC. This gives the protein CASTPGVGDEQFF. Based on the CDR3 plus reference TRBV2 and TRBJ2-1, the full variable domain is EPEVTQTPSHQVTQMGQEVILRCVPISNHLYFYWYRQILGQKVEFLVSFYNNEISEKSEIFDDQFSVERPDGSNFTLKIRSTKLEDSAMYFCASTPGVGDEQFFGPGTRLTVL.

The rearrangement uses TRBV29-1 and TRBJ2-3; perhaps TRBD2 as D (7 bases). This CDR3 spans 15 amino acids. Trimming removed 5 bases at V and 0 bases at J, with 15 bases between. Germline values: CDR1 SQVTM, CDR2 ANQGSEA. The CDR3 DNA follows: TGCAGCGTTAAGGGGGGGCGGGTAAGCACAGATACGCAGTATTTT. Protein sequence: CSVKGGRVSTDTQYF.

V is TRBV7-9 and J is TRBJ2-7, with a possible D match to TRBD2 (6 bases). The V end was cut by 0 bases, the J end by 3 bases, with 12 bases between. Per the germline V gene, CDR1 is SEHNR and CDR2 is FQNEAQ (reference sequence). CDR3 length: 15 amino acids. Here the CDR3 DNA reads TGTGCCAGCAGCTTAGCCGGGGGAGGAGGCTACGAGCAGTACTTC. The encoded protein is CASSLAGGGGYEQYF.

In DNA, the CDR3 is TGCGCCAGCAGTGTACGGGAGGGCCCCGGCGGGGAGCTGTTTTTT. This translates into CASSVREGPGGELFF. V is TRBV10-1 and J is TRBJ2-2; TRBD2 matches 8 bases. Germline V gene data show CDR1 as WNHNN and CDR2 as SYGVQD (reference sequence). V was pared by 4 bases and J by 7 bases, with 8 bases of the junction left unmatched. The CDR3 totals 15 residues.

The genes are TRBV15 and TRBJ2-3; D is unresolved. Germline lookup yields CDR1 LNHNV and CDR2 YYDKDF (reference sequence). This CDR3 has 17 amino acids. V lost 1 base to trimming and J lost 2 bases, with 16 bases between them. CDR3 region: CATSRAVYRILTDTQYF. The CDR3, as DNA: TGTGCCACCAGCAGAGCCGTATACAGAATCCTCACAGATACGCAGTATTTT.

This clone was detected once. The CDR3 protein is CASSVELGPTDTQYF. The CDR3 region has the DNA TGTGCCAGCAGCGTAGAACTAGGACCCACAGATACGCAGTATTTT. The chain uses TRBV9 and TRBJ2-3; D is perhaps TRBD2 (5 bases). Germline CDR1 reads SGDLS; CDR2 reads YYNGEE. The CDR3 sequence is 15 residues long. V dropped 0 bases and J dropped 2 bases, with 10 bases sitting between them. Filled out from reference TRBV9 and TRBJ2-3, the complete variable domain reads DSGVTQTPKHLITATGQRVTLRCSPRSGDLSVYWYQQSLDQGLQFLIQYYNGEERAKGNILERFSAQQFPDLHSELNLSSLELGDSALYFCASSVELGPTDTQYFGPGTRLTVL.

This chain connects TRBV4-3 to TRBJ2-5; 7 bases agree with TRBD2. This CDR3 is built from 17 residues. Per germline, CDR1 LGHNA and CDR2 YSLEER. V gave up 0 bases and J gave up 2 bases; unmatched junction bases: 9. CDR3 protein: CASSQDLWGGLQETQYF. The CDR3 region has the DNA TGCGCCAGCAGCCAAGATCTGTGGGGGGGACTTCAAGAGACCCAGTACTTC.

As to this clone: One junction end disagrees with the germline gene, perhaps due to a read error. J is TRBJ2-1 and V is TRBV4-3; 8 nucleotides line up with TRBD2. The CDR3 length is 13 residues. Germline CDR1 LGHNA, CDR2 YSLEER. The CDR3 bases are TGCGCCAGCAGCCAAGACCTTCGGGGGGGGTCGGTCTTC. Amino acids: CASSQDLRGGSVF.

This rearrangement joins TRBV7-9 to TRBJ1-4; D ambiguous. The CDR3 has 14 residues. Trimming stripped 5 bases from V and 6 bases from J, with 13 bases between. The germline V gene encodes CDR1 SEHNR and CDR2 FQNEAQ (reference sequence). The CDR3 is CASSPRLIDEKLFF. CDR3 DNA: TGTGCCAGCAGCCCGCGGCTGATCGATGAAAAACTGTTTTTT.

The chain carries TRBV19 and TRBJ1-1, with TRBD1 matching over 7 bases. CDR3 size: 15 residues. V shed 7 bases, J shed 4 bases, and the junction held 12 bases outside the gene matches. Germline CDR1 and CDR2: LNHDA and SQIVND (reference sequence). The CDR3 coding sequence is TGTGCCAGTATATCAGGGGGACCCTTGGGCACTGAAGCTTTCTTT. Translating gives CASISGGPLGTEAFF.

This clone was counted only a few times. The chain joins TRBV6-1 to TRBJ2-7, with D possibly being TRBD2 (7 bases). V was cut by 8 bases and J by 9 bases, with 20 bases left in between. Looked up from germline, CDR1 is MNHNS and CDR2 is SASEGT. There are 13 residues in the CDR3. This CDR3 is CASGLDGAGAQYF. In nucleotides, the CDR3 is TGTGCCAGCGGCCTGGACGGTGCGGGGGCGCAGTACTTC.

Remarks on this clone: The junction departs from the called germline gene at one end, perhaps through a read error. The chain uses TRBV7-9 and TRBJ1-2; perhaps TRBD1 as D (5 bases). CDR1 is SEHNR, CDR2 FQNEAQ, per germline (reference sequence). The CDR3 runs 18 residues. CDR3 sequence reads: CSSSRPRGLGEDNYGYTF. CDR3 coding DNA: TGTTCCAGCAGCAGACCACGGGGGTTGGGGGAGGATAACTATGGCTACACCTTC.

The rearrangement links TRBV19 to TRBJ1-6, with 8 bases matching TRBD1. V was clipped by 5 bases and J by 10 bases; unmatched bases: 10. This CDR3 contains 15 residues. Germline V gene lookup returns CDR1 LNHDA and CDR2 SQIVND (reference sequence). CDR3 bases: TGTGCCAGTAGTGTACAGGGGGGAAAGGTATCACCCCTCCACTTT. Residues: CASSVQGGKVSPLHF.

In this sample, this clone turned up once. The conserved phenylalanine or tryptophan is not found at the CDR3 terminus, so this likely reflects a read error. No DNA is shown, since the ends of the CDR3 on it are uncertain; the CDR3 is the one TCRdb lists. The chain couples TRBV7-9 to TRBJ2-3; TRBD1 is the table's D call and was not checked against the DNA. The V gene's germline CDR1 is SEHNR and CDR2 FQNEAQ (reference sequence). With termini counted, the CDR3 has 14 amino acids. The CDR3 reads CASSLNSPGTGRGI.

CDR3: CASSLGSSVYNEQFF. CDR3 DNA: TGTGCCAGCAGCCTGGGGTCGTCGGTTTACAATGAGCAGTTCTTC. The gene calls are TRBV5-4 and TRBJ2-1; D uncertain. Deletions cut 4 bases from V and 4 bases from J, with 15 bases between. Germline values: CDR1 SGHNT, CDR2 YYREEE (reference sequence). CDR3 length: 15 residues.

J is TRBJ2-1 and V is TRBV19; D unclear. CDR1 LNHDA and CDR2 SQIVND come from the germline V gene (reference sequence). Trimming stripped 1 base from V and 4 bases from J, with 11 bases between. CDR3 length equals 15 residues. CDR3 nucleotide sequence: TGTGCCAGTAGTATAGGCCAACCTAGTTACAATGAGCAGTTCTTC. It yields the protein CASSIGQPSYNEQFF.

The chain uses TRBV7-2 and TRBJ1-2, with TRBD1 matching over 11 bases. J was trimmed by 4 bases and V by 4 bases; bases with no gene match: 11. The CDR3 is made up of 17 amino acids. Germline V lookup: CDR1 SGHTA, CDR2 FQGNSA. The CDR3 DNA reads TGTGCCAGCAGCTCGGGGACAGGGGGAGTATCATCCTATGGCTACACCTTC. This encodes CASSSGTGGVSSYGYTF.

As concerns this clone: Other DNA sequences in the sample encode the same CDR3. J is TRBJ2-6 and V is TRBV9; no clear D. The germline CDR1 and CDR2 sequences are SGDLS and YYNGEE. This CDR3 spans 18 amino acids. Trimming removed 0 bases from V and 0 bases from J, with 13 bases in between. The CDR3, as DNA: TGTGCCAGCAGCGTAGGAGTACCCCTTGGCTCTGGGGCCAACGTCCTGACTTTC. This codes for CASSVGVPLGSGANVLTF.

This chain links TRBV5-5 with TRBJ2-1; possible D gene TRBD2, 6 bases. Deletions cut 1 base from V and 0 bases from J, with 23 bases between. This CDR3 spans 20 amino acids. Germline lookup yields CDR1 SGHKS and CDR2 YYEKEE (reference sequence). The CDR3 nucleotides are TGTGCCAGCAGCTTGTGGGGCGCGGGGAAATCCAAGAGCTCCTACAATGAGCAGTTCTTC. It is translated as CASSLWGAGKSKSSYNEQFF. Full variable domain (outside the CDR3, taken from reference TRBV5-5 and TRBJ2-1): DAGVTQSPTHLIKTRGQQVTLRCSPISGHKSVSWYQQVLGQGPQFIFQYYEKEERGRGNFPDRFSARQFPNYSSELNVNALLLGDSALYLCASSLWGAGKSKSSYNEQFFGPGTRLTVL.

The chain carries TRBV4-1 and TRBJ2-7, with D possibly TRBD1 on 6 matching bases. The CDR3 covers 16 residues. Germline CDR1 is MGHRA and CDR2 is YSYEKL. The V end lost 0 bases, the J end lost 3 bases, and 15 bases lay between the germline ends. The CDR3 spells CASSQDPTGINYEQYF. In nucleotides, the CDR3 is TGCGCCAGCAGCCAAGATCCTACAGGGATCAACTACGAGCAGTACTTC.